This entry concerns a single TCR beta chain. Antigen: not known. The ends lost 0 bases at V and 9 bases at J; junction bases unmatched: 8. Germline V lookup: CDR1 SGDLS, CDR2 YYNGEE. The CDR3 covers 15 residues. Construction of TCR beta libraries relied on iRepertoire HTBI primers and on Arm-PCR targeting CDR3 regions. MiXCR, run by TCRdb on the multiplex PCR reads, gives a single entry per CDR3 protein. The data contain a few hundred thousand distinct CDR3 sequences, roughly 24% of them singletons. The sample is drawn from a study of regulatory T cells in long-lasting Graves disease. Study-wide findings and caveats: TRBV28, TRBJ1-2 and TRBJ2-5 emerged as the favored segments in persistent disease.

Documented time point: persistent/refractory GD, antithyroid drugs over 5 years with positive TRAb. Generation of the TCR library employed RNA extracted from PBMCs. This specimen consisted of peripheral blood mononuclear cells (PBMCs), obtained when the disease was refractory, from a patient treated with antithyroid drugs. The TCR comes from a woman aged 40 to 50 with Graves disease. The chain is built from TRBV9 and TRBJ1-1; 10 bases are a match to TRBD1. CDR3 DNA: TGTGCCAGCAGCGTAGGGTCGGGACAGGGGATCCAAGCTTTCTTT. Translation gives CASSVGSGQGIQAFF. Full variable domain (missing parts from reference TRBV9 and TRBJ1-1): DSGVTQTPKHLITATGQRVTLRCSPRSGDLSVYWYQQSLDQGLQFLIQYYNGEERAKGNILERFSAQQFPDLHSELNLSSLELGDSALYFCASSVGSGQGIQAFFGQGTRLTVV.